The clone carrying this TCR beta chain has only one observation. This sample was taken from a study of control samples from healthy donors and cancer patients. Measured with immunoSEQ multiplex PCR; TCRdb has only the in-frame clones, and not every one. This repertoire shows 130,000 or so clones, over 85% found once; its top ten account for around 6.9%. The V gene's germline CDR1 is MNHEY and CDR2 SVGAGI. The CDR3 consists of 15 residues. Trimming stripped 0 bases from V and 4 bases from J, with 9 bases between. This TCR derives from a man over 45 with head and neck cancer. What was sequenced was PBMCs. The rearrangement joins TRBV6-5 to TRBJ1-4; D is perhaps TRBD1 (5 bases). CDR3 protein: CASSYSGTLNEKLFF. In DNA, the CDR3 is TGTGCCAGCAGTTACTCTGGGACCCTTAATGAAAAACTGTTTTTT.